The 19 T cell receptor beta chains below were found in one sample sequenced in a study of shared clonotypes between healthy human individuals. Method: immunoSEQ multiplex PCR; TCRdb's copy keeps in-frame clones and lacks some. The sample has millions of clones; 85% to 95% are singletons. Terminally differentiated effector memory CD45RA+ cells were left out of the naive CD8 fraction, which was CD45RO-negative and positively selected for CCR7. Sample: naive CD8+ T cells sorted from blood. Receptors originate from a man aged 18-30 years in good health.

The chain carries TRBV5-6 and TRBJ1-6, with D possibly matching TRBD1 (6 bases). The CDR3 is 13 amino acids. CDR1 is SGHDT and CDR2 is YYEEEE in the germline V gene. Deletions cut 2 bases from V and 9 bases from J, with 9 bases between. Written as DNA, the CDR3 is TGTGCCAGCAGCTTCCAGGGGTCTTCACCCCTCCACTTT. Protein product: CASSFQGSSPLHF.

The chain carries TRBV4-1 and TRBJ1-5, with no clear D. CDR3 length equals 16 residues. Trimming stripped 4 bases from V and 3 bases from J, with 16 bases between. Germline CDR1 is MGHRA and CDR2 is YSYEKL. CDR3 DNA: TGCGCCAGCAGCCCACTTGGGAGTGACTACAATCAGCCCCAGCATTTT. Its protein is CASSPLGSDYNQPQHF.

The CDR3 DNA follows: TGTGCCAGCAGTTGGGGTTCTAGTGGGTCCTACGAGCAGTACTTC. It is translated as CASSWGSSGSYEQYF. The chain employs TRBV27 and TRBJ2-7; D unresolved. The germline V gene encodes CDR1 MNHEY and CDR2 SMNVEV (reference sequence). This CDR3 is built from 15 residues. V shed 4 bases and J shed 1 base, with 14 bases lying between them.

Points on this clone: Other DNA variants within this sample encode the same CDR3. The chain recombines TRBV30 with TRBJ2-7; tentative D call: TRBD2 (6 bases). CDR3 length: 13 amino acids. In germline, CDR1 is GTSNPN, CDR2 SVGIG (reference sequence). V gave up 0 bases and J gave up 7 bases, with 13 bases separating them. DNA for the CDR3: TGTGCCTGGAGTGTCGTCGGGGCGGGGGAGCAGTACTTC. As protein: CAWSVVGAGEQYF.

The genes are TRBV28 and TRBJ1-1; D is perhaps TRBD1 (6 bases). V was cut by 6 bases and J by 8 bases, with 16 bases left in between. From germline, CDR1 is MDHEN and CDR2 SYDVKM. The CDR3 sequence is 13 residues long. The CDR3 spells CASRRRGQDEAFF. The CDR3 DNA follows: TGTGCCAGCAGGAGGCGGGGGCAGGACGAAGCTTTCTTT.

This clone was observed once. This chain links TRBV5-6 with TRBJ1-1, with D unclear. Trimming cost V 4 bases and J 0 bases, with 13 bases left between them. The CDR3 is 15 residues long. Per the germline V gene, CDR1 is SGHDT and CDR2 is YYEEEE. CDR3 nucleotide sequence: TGTGCCAGCAGCGTACCAACAGTCCTGAACACTGAAGCTTTCTTT. This codes for CASSVPTVLNTEAFF. The variable domain in full, with the rest retrieved from reference TRBV5-6 and TRBJ1-1, is DAGVTQSPTHLIKTRGQQVTLRCSPKSGHDTVSWYQQALGQGPQFIFQYYEEEERQRGNFPDRFSGHQFPNYSSELNVNALLLGDSALYLCASSVPTVLNTEAFFGQGTRLTVV.

The chain combines TRBV27 with TRBJ2-7; D might be TRBD1 (6 bases). The CDR3 covers 16 residues. V lost 6 bases, J lost 6 bases, and 24 bases lay in between. From germline, CDR1 is MNHEY and CDR2 SMNVEV (reference sequence). CDR3 DNA sequence: TGTGCCAGCAGCCCCGCTGCAGGGGAAAGCCTAGGCGAGCAGTACTTC. Residues: CASSPAAGESLGEQYF.

The chain has TRBV19 and TRBJ2-1, with 10 nucleotides matching TRBD1. This CDR3 comprises 14 residues. Germline lookup yields CDR1 LNHDA and CDR2 SQIVND (reference sequence). V was clipped by 5 bases and J by 8 bases; unmatched bases: 6. DNA for the CDR3: TGTGCCAGTAGTGCGGACAGGGGGTTCGATGAGCAGTTCTTC. Amino acids: CASSADRGFDEQFF.

The J gene is TRBJ2-3, the V gene TRBV5-6; 13 bases line up with TRBD2. Per the germline V gene, CDR1 is SGHDT and CDR2 is YYEEEE. The CDR3 is 15 residues long. V dropped 3 bases and J dropped 4; count of bases not matched to a gene: 2. The CDR3 DNA reads TGTGCCAGCAGCTCTGGACTAGCGGGAGCAGATACGCAGTATTTT. This codes for CASSSGLAGADTQYF.

Comment on this clone: Different DNA sequences within this sample yield the same CDR3. The gene calls are TRBV5-1 and TRBJ1-1; D may be TRBD1 (5 bases). Germline assignment: CDR1 SGHRS and CDR2 YFSETQ. Trimming took off 0 bases at V and 1 base at J, with 7 bases between the two ends. The CDR3 consists of 14 residues. CDR3 residues: CASSLATGNTEAFF. CDR3 DNA sequence: TGCGCCAGCAGCTTGGCTACAGGGAACACTGAAGCTTTCTTT.

This clone was counted a single time. The chain couples TRBV27 to TRBJ2-7; 8 nucleotides match TRBD1. The V gene's germline CDR1 is MNHEY and CDR2 SMNVEV (reference sequence). With V trimmed by 4 bases and J by 6 bases, 2 bases remained unmatched. There are 12 residues in the CDR3. The CDR3 spells CASSYGQGEQYF. The CDR3, as DNA: TGTGCCAGCAGTTACGGACAGGGCGAGCAGTACTTC.

J is TRBJ2-1 and V is TRBV27; 12 nucleotides line up with TRBD2. Germline V lookup: CDR1 MNHEY, CDR2 SMNVEV (reference sequence). This CDR3 spans 17 amino acids. The V segment lost 5 bases and the J segment 8 bases; nucleotides outside the gene matches: 13. This CDR3 reads CASSPSLAGGSDDEQFF. The CDR3 region has the DNA TGTGCCAGCAGTCCCTCTCTAGCGGGGGGGTCTGATGATGAGCAGTTCTTC.

This clone was observed a single time. The CDR3 sequence is CASSTGGLISYEQYF. DNA for the CDR3: TGTGCCAGCAGCACCGGGGGGCTAATTTCCTACGAGCAGTACTTC. V gene TRBV7-8 combines with J gene TRBJ2-7; D may be TRBD2 (7 bases). This CDR3 is 15 amino acids long. The V end lost 5 bases, the J end lost 1 base, and 15 bases lay between the germline ends. Germline CDR1 reads SGHVS; CDR2 reads FQNEAQ.

The chain employs TRBV5-4 and TRBJ1-2; TRBD1 might be the D (5 bases). V was shortened by 4 bases and J by 2 bases, with 27 bases between the two germline ends. The CDR3 has 19 amino acids. Per the germline V gene, CDR1 is SGHNT and CDR2 is YYREEE (reference sequence). The CDR3: CASSPTPRLGVGVNYGYTF. CDR3 DNA: TGTGCCAGCAGCCCCACGCCCAGATTAGGGGTAGGGGTGAACTATGGCTACACCTTC.

The chain joins TRBV9 to TRBJ1-1; D is perhaps TRBD1 (5 bases). This CDR3 has 14 amino acids. Trimming removed 3 bases at V and 1 base at J, with 10 bases between. The germline CDR1 and CDR2 sequences are SGDLS and YYNGEE. CDR3 nucleotides: TGTGCCAGCAGCGAGGGGAATGCGAACACTGAAGCTTTCTTT. Translated, it gives CASSEGNANTEAFF.

The rearrangement uses TRBV19 and TRBJ2-3; 7 positions agree with TRBD2. This CDR3 has 14 amino acids. CDR1 and CDR2 from the germline V gene are LNHDA and SQIVND (reference sequence). V dropped 7 bases and J dropped 4; count of bases not matched to a gene: 8. The CDR3 nucleotides read TGTGCCAGTATAGGCGGGAGAACCCCAGATACGCAGTATTTT. It is translated as CASIGGRTPDTQYF.

The chain employs TRBV28 and TRBJ1-4; no firm D call. Trimming left V 3 bases short and J 3 bases short, with 11 bases between. This CDR3 is 15 amino acids long. Germline loops: CDR1 MDHEN, CDR2 SYDVKM. In DNA, the CDR3 is TGTGCCAGCAGTTTTCGGTCAGTACCTAATGAAAAACTGTTTTTT. This codes for CASSFRSVPNEKLFF.

The chain combines TRBV28 with TRBJ2-7, with 9 nucleotides matching TRBD1. Germline-derived CDR1 and CDR2 are MDHEN and SYDVKM. The CDR3 loop spans 16 amino acids. With 3 bases clipped from V and 5 bases from J, the junction kept 11 bases outside the gene matches. CDR3 DNA sequence: TGTGCCAGCAGTTTGCATCCGGGACAGGGTTCTGACGAGCAGTACTTC. Its translation is CASSLHPGQGSDEQYF. Based on the CDR3 plus reference TRBV28 and TRBJ2-7, the full variable domain is DVKVTQSSRYLVKRTGEKVFLECVQDMDHENMFWYRQDPGLGLRLIYFSYDVKMKEKGDIPEGYSVSREKKERFSLILESASTNQTSMYLCASSLHPGQGSDEQYFGPGTRLTVT.

This chain uses TRBV7-9 with TRBJ2-5; D possibly matches TRBD1 or TRBD2 (5 bases each). The length of the CDR3 is 14 residues. CDR1 and CDR2 (germline): SEHNR, FQNEAQ (reference sequence). The V gene lost 3 bases and the J gene lost 4 bases, with 12 bases spanning the gap. CDR3 in amino acids: CASSFGTLAETQYF. The CDR3 bases are TGTGCCAGCAGCTTCGGGACGCTTGCAGAGACCCAGTACTTC. Filled out from reference TRBV7-9 and TRBJ2-5, the complete variable domain reads DTGVSQNPRHKITKRGQNVTFRCDPISEHNRLYWYRQTLGQGPEFLTYFQNEAQLEKSRLLSDRFSAERPKGSFSTLEIQRTEQGDSAMYLCASSFGTLAETQYFGPGTRLLVL.